This TCR beta chain was profiled in a study of cytomegalovirus exposure and HLA in healthy donors. Looking at the study overall: A data release that came early held roughly 85 million unique TCRs from HLA-typed donors. Points from the study as a whole: Highly shared variants forming one cluster were likely a sequencing artifact. Within an earlier analysis, most TCR beta V segments proved productive either about 87% or about 30% of the time.

Use of 60 Vbeta and 13 Jbeta primers characterized the PCR. Some clones are missing from TCRdb's copy, which holds only in-frame ones; the method was immunoSEQ multiplex PCR. The sample lists under 200,000 clones; roughly 85% were seen once. Germline lookup yields CDR1 SGHNT and CDR2 YYREEE (reference sequence). V dropped 3 bases and J dropped 6; count of bases not matched to a gene: 15. The CDR3 runs 17 residues. Turning to this clone: Antigen: not known.

The clonotype originates from a male donor in good health and CMV-seropositive. Sequenced: PBMCs. The gene calls are TRBV5-4 and TRBJ1-2, with 9 bases identical to TRBD1. The CDR3 spells CASSSGQGLVVFDGYTF. In DNA form, the CDR3 reads TGTGCCAGCAGCTCCGGACAGGGGTTAGTCGTTTTCGATGGCTACACCTTC.